This entry features one T cell receptor (beta chain) sequence. This PCR relied on a set of 60 Vbeta primers and 13 Jbeta primers. Profiled with immunoSEQ multiplex PCR; TCRdb holds only in-frame clones, not every one. The table has more than 150,000 clones, over 70% seen once. The data were taken from a study of cytomegalovirus exposure and HLA in healthy donors. CDR3 length: 13 residues. CDR1 and CDR2 from the germline V gene are SGHAT and FQNNGV. J gave up 12 bases and V 8 bases, and 11 bases lay outside the gene matches. The chain carries TRBV11-2 and TRBJ2-1; 9 bases align to TRBD2. The clonotype was recovered from a woman under 30 in good health and CMV-seropositive. The sample taken for sequencing was PBMCs. CDR3 DNA: TGTGCCAGCCTCGGACTAGCGTGGGGATCGCAGTTCTTC. It is translated as CASLGLAWGSQFF.